This T cell receptor (beta chain) was observed in a study of shared clonotypes between healthy human individuals. Regarding the study as a whole: The naive CD4 repertoires of a handful of donors were compared, and roughly 5% of clonotypes were shared. Specimens sampled were limited to blood, with tissue repertoires likely differing. An expected dependence of interdonor clonotype sharing on sequencing depth was noted.

Germline V CDR1 and CDR2: MDHEN, SYDVKM. The CDR3 covers 16 residues. V dropped 6 bases and J dropped 0 bases, with 15 bases sitting between them. Data came from immunoSEQ multiplex PCR; TCRdb stores just in-frame clones and leaves some out. The table lists fewer than 2.5 million clones, 80% to 95% of them singletons. As regards this clone: The antigen is undetermined. Other DNA sequences in this sample translate to the same CDR3.

Subsets obtained from CD4+ cells comprised CD45RA+ naive and CD45RA-negative memory cells. The V gene is TRBV28, the J gene TRBJ1-5; no reliable D call. The sample taken for sequencing was naive CD4+ T cells from PBMCs. Documented subset: CD45RA+ positively selected. The clonotype was recovered from a young man in good health. Some clones in this sample may be carry-over from other donors' samples. The CDR3 is CASSPHGTASNQPQHF. The CDR3 coding sequence is TGTGCCAGCAGCCCCCATGGAACAGCTAGCAATCAGCCCCAGCATTTT.